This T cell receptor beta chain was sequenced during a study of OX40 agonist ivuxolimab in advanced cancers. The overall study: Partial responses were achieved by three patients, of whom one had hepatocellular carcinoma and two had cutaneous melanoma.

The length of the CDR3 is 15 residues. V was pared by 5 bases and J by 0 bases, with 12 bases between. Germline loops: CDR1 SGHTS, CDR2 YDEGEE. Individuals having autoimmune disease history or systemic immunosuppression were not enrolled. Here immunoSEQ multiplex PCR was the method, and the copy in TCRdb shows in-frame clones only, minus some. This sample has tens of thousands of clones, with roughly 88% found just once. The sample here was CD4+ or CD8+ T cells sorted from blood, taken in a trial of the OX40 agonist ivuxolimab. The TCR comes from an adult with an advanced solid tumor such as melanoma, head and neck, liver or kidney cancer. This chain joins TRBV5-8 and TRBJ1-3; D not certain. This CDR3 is CASRLTSSSGNTIYF. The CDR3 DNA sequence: TGTGCCAGCAGATTGACTTCGAGCTCTGGAAACACCATATATTTT.